These T cell receptor beta chains were read from a single sample in a study of T cell responses to AZD1222 COVID-19 vaccine. Libraries were prepared by immunoSEQ multiplex PCR; TCRdb keeps only in-frame clonotypes and omits some of them. Of roughly 190,000 clones in the sample, roughly 88% are singletons; the top ten hold roughly 0.99%. Specimen: peripheral blood, collected on day 0 of AZD1222 vaccination. These receptor sequences come from an adult in good health. CDR3s include the opening cysteine and the closing phenylalanine or tryptophan. D genes are given only for firm matches. Only part of the rows carry a size: once, few, many, or a class if the clone is expanded.

V gene: TRBV5-1
D gene: .
clone size: .
J gene: TRBJ2-5
CDR3 protein: CASSGVPGGGETQYF
CDR3 DNA: TGCGCCAGCAGTGGGGTCCCCGGGGGCGGGGAGACCCAGTACTTC

V gene: TRBV28
D gene: .
clone size: .
J gene: TRBJ1-5
CDR3 protein: CASSDGLSNQPQHF
CDR3 DNA: TGTGCCAGCAGCGACGGACTGAGCAATCAGCCCCAGCATTTT

V gene: TRBV5-6
D gene: TRBD2
clone size: .
J gene: TRBJ2-7
CDR3 protein: CASSPAGTSDNEQYF
CDR3 DNA: TGTGCCAGCAGCCCAGCCGGGACTAGTGACAACGAGCAGTACTTC

V gene: TRBV12-3/TRBV12-4
D gene: TRBD1
clone size: .
J gene: TRBJ1-3
CDR3 protein: CASSLGQGDTIYF
CDR3 DNA: TGTGCCAGCAGTCTAGGACAGGGAGACACCATATATTTT

V gene: TRBV5-1
D gene: .
clone size: .
J gene: TRBJ2-7
CDR3 protein: CASSFNAGTYEQYF
CDR3 DNA: TGCGCCAGCAGCTTCAATGCAGGGACCTACGAGCAGTACTTC

V gene: TRBV19
D gene: TRBD1
clone size: .
J gene: TRBJ2-2
CDR3 protein: CASSSWGQAANTGELFF
CDR3 DNA: TGTGCCAGTAGTTCGTGGGGACAGGCAGCGAACACCGGGGAGCTGTTTTTT

V gene: TRBV18
D gene: .
clone size: .
J gene: TRBJ2-7
CDR3 protein: CASSPAVSSYEQYF
CDR3 DNA: TGTGCCAGCTCACCGGCCGTCAGTAGCTACGAGCAGTACTTC

V gene: TRBV29-1
D gene: .
clone size: .
J gene: TRBJ2-1
CDR3 protein: CSVERRSAYNEQFF
CDR3 DNA: TGCAGCGTTGAACGTCGTTCCGCGTACAATGAGCAGTTCTTC

V gene: TRBV27
D gene: .
clone size: .
J gene: TRBJ2-1
CDR3 protein: CASSLYPERTAHNEQFF
CDR3 DNA: TGTGCCAGCAGTTTGTACCCAGAAAGGACAGCCCACAATGAGCAGTTCTTC

V gene: TRBV28
D gene: .
clone size: .
J gene: TRBJ1-4
CDR3 protein: CASSLPSRGHEKLFF
CDR3 DNA: TGTGCCAGCAGCCTTCCGTCCCGAGGGCATGAAAAACTGTTTTTT

V gene: TRBV29-1
D gene: .
clone size: .
J gene: TRBJ1-2
CDR3 protein: CSVEGEYGYTF
CDR3 DNA: TGCAGCGTTGAGGGGGAGTACGGCTACACCTTC

V gene: TRBV3-1/TRBV3-2
D gene: TRBD2
clone size: .
J gene: TRBJ2-7
CDR3 protein: CASSQDVYREGQGQYF
CDR3 DNA: TGTGCCAGCAGCCAAGATGTGTATCGGGAGGGGCAGGGGCAGTACTTC

V gene: TRBV28
D gene: .
clone size: .
J gene: TRBJ1-4
CDR3 protein: CASSLYDREKLFF
CDR3 DNA: TGTGCCAGCAGTTTATACGATCGAGAAAAACTGTTTTTT

V gene: TRBV5-6
D gene: TRBD2
clone size: .
J gene: TRBJ2-5
CDR3 protein: CASSLGTSGVLQETQYF
CDR3 DNA: TGTGCCAGCAGCCTCGGGACTAGCGGGGTCCTACAAGAGACCCAGTACTTC

V gene: TRBV3-1/TRBV3-2
D gene: .
clone size: .
J gene: TRBJ2-3
CDR3 protein: CASSKARRAASTDTQYF
CDR3 DNA: TGTGCCAGCAGCAAGGCGAGGAGAGCGGCTAGCACAGATACGCAGTATTTT

V gene: TRBV7-9
D gene: .
clone size: .
J gene: TRBJ2-1
CDR3 protein: CASSSRWSSNEQFF
CDR3 DNA: TGTGCCAGCAGCTCCCGGTGGTCCTCAAATGAGCAGTTCTTC

V gene: TRBV4-1
D gene: .
clone size: .
J gene: TRBJ2-7
CDR3 protein: CASSAGPPYEQYF
CDR3 DNA: TGCGCCAGCTCAGCCGGGCCCCCATACGAGCAGTACTTC

V gene: TRBV9
D gene: TRBD2
clone size: .
J gene: TRBJ2-2
CDR3 protein: CASSVTSGHTGELFF
CDR3 DNA: TGTGCCAGCAGCGTAACTAGCGGACACACCGGGGAGCTGTTTTTT

V gene: TRBV29-1
D gene: .
clone size: .
J gene: TRBJ2-1
CDR3 protein: CSVARGYNEQFF
CDR3 DNA: TGCAGCGTTGCTCGGGGGTACAATGAGCAGTTCTTC

V gene: TRBV5-5
D gene: .
clone size: once
J gene: TRBJ1-2
CDR3 protein: CASSRPEGLRNGYTF
CDR3 DNA: TGTGCCAGCAGCCGACCCGAGGGGTTGCGTAATGGCTACACCTTC

V gene: TRBV19
D gene: TRBD1
clone size: .
J gene: TRBJ2-1
CDR3 protein: CASRDRGNEQFF
CDR3 DNA: TGTGCCAGCCGGGACAGGGGAAATGAGCAGTTCTTC

V gene: TRBV11-2
D gene: .
clone size: once
J gene: TRBJ2-7
CDR3 protein: CASSLVSGFRRYEQYF
CDR3 DNA: TGTGCCAGCAGCTTAGTTTCAGGGTTCAGGCGCTACGAGCAGTACTTC

V gene: TRBV11-2
D gene: .
clone size: once
J gene: TRBJ1-1
CDR3 protein: CASSLSRGVNTEAFF
CDR3 DNA: TGTGCCAGCAGCTTATCACGGGGAGTGAACACTGAAGCTTTCTTT

V gene: TRBV5-1
D gene: TRBD2
clone size: .
J gene: TRBJ2-5
CDR3 protein: CASSLSGRGIAGGIPQETQYF
CDR3 DNA: TGCGCCAGCAGCTTGTCTGGGCGTGGGATAGCGGGGGGGATTCCGCAAGAGACCCAGTACTTC

V gene: TRBV29-1
D gene: TRBD1
clone size: .
J gene: TRBJ1-3
CDR3 protein: CSEDLTGTPSGNTIYF
CDR3 DNA: TGCAGCGAGGACCTGACAGGGACTCCCTCTGGAAACACCATATATTTT

V gene: TRBV5-6
D gene: .
clone size: .
J gene: TRBJ1-1
CDR3 protein: CASSLGGAGMNTEAFF
CDR3 DNA: TGTGCCAGCAGCTTGGGGGGCGCCGGCATGAACACTGAAGCTTTCTTT

V gene: TRBV18
D gene: .
clone size: .
J gene: TRBJ2-7
CDR3 protein: CASSPATPSYEQYF
CDR3 DNA: TGTGCCAGCTCCCCCGCGACACCCTCCTACGAGCAGTACTTC

V gene: TRBV29-1
D gene: TRBD1
clone size: .
J gene: TRBJ2-7
CDR3 protein: CSVARTGVPYEQYF
CDR3 DNA: TGCAGCGTAGCAAGGACAGGGGTACCCTACGAGCAGTACTTC

V gene: TRBV19
D gene: .
clone size: .
J gene: TRBJ1-4
CDR3 protein: CASSIGTRRRFF
CDR3 DNA: TGTGCCAGTAGTATAGGTACCCGGAGGAGGTTTTTT

V gene: TRBV24-1
D gene: TRBD2
clone size: .
J gene: TRBJ2-1
CDR3 protein: CATSDPGTSGRPREQFF
CDR3 DNA: TGTGCCACCAGTGACCCTGGGACTAGCGGGAGGCCAAGAGAGCAGTTCTTC

V gene: TRBV18
D gene: .
clone size: .
J gene: TRBJ1-5
CDR3 protein: CASSPGNNDQPQHF
CDR3 DNA: TGTGCCAGCTCACCGGGGAATAATGATCAGCCCCAGCATTTT

V gene: TRBV7-6
D gene: .
clone size: .
J gene: TRBJ1-6
CDR3 protein: CASSLVGGTNSPLHF
CDR3 DNA: TGTGCCAGCAGCTTAGTTGGGGGGACGAATTCACCCCTCCACTTT

V gene: TRBV20-1
D gene: .
clone size: .
J gene: TRBJ2-7
CDR3 protein: CSASTETNSYEQYF
CDR3 DNA: TGCAGTGCTAGTACCGAGACAAACTCCTACGAGCAGTACTTC

V gene: TRBV7-9
D gene: .
clone size: .
J gene: TRBJ1-2
CDR3 protein: CASSLEVLAGRRYGYTF
CDR3 DNA: TGTGCCAGCAGCTTAGAGGTTCTGGCAGGTAGACGATATGGCTACACCTTC

V gene: TRBV7-6
D gene: .
clone size: few
J gene: TRBJ1-3
CDR3 protein: CASSLVSMDSGNTIYF
CDR3 DNA: TGTGCCAGCAGCTTAGTATCCATGGACTCTGGAAACACCATATATTTT

V gene: TRBV15
D gene: .
clone size: .
J gene: TRBJ2-1
CDR3 protein: CATSREDSRGEQFF
CDR3 DNA: TGTGCCACCAGCAGAGAGGACAGTCGGGGTGAGCAGTTCTTC

V gene: TRBV11-2
D gene: .
clone size: .
J gene: TRBJ1-1
CDR3 protein: CASSLVGTEAFF
CDR3 DNA: TGTGCCAGCAGCTTAGTGGGTACTGAAGCTTTCTTT

V gene: TRBV18
D gene: .
clone size: once
J gene: TRBJ1-5
CDR3 protein: CASSPVRDQPQHF
CDR3 DNA: TGTGCCAGCTCACCGGTGCGGGATCAGCCCCAGCATTTT

V gene: TRBV5-4
D gene: .
clone size: .
J gene: TRBJ1-4
CDR3 protein: CASSSNGEEKLFF
CDR3 DNA: TGTGCCAGCAGCTCGAACGGGGAGGAAAAACTGTTTTTT

V gene: TRBV6-2/TRBV6-3
D gene: TRBD1
clone size: .
J gene: TRBJ2-1
CDR3 protein: CASSYVQGAGEQFF
CDR3 DNA: TGTGCCAGCAGTTACGTTCAGGGGGCGGGTGAGCAGTTCTTC

V gene: TRBV24-1
D gene: .
clone size: .
J gene: TRBJ2-5
CDR3 protein: CATSDFGGQQETQYF
CDR3 DNA: TGTGCCACCAGTGATTTTGGTGGACAGCAAGAGACCCAGTACTTC

V gene: TRBV7-6
D gene: .
clone size: .
J gene: TRBJ1-2
CDR3 protein: CASSLAGSPGAGYGYTF
CDR3 DNA: TGTGCCAGCAGCTTAGCGGGCAGCCCCGGCGCAGGGTATGGCTACACCTTC

V gene: TRBV9
D gene: TRBD1
clone size: .
J gene: TRBJ2-7
CDR3 protein: CASSVTGTGYYEQYF
CDR3 DNA: TGTGCCAGCAGCGTAACCGGGACAGGGTACTACGAGCAGTACTTC

V gene: TRBV7-2
D gene: .
clone size: few
J gene: TRBJ2-7
CDR3 protein: CASSLGHRVGEQYF
CDR3 DNA: TGTGCCAGCAGCTTAGGCCACAGGGTCGGCGAGCAGTACTTC

V gene: TRBV18
D gene: .
clone size: .
J gene: TRBJ1-1
CDR3 protein: CASSHGTPGRMNTEAFF
CDR3 DNA: TGTGCCAGCTCACACGGGACACCGGGGCGGATGAACACTGAAGCTTTCTTT

V gene: TRBV6-5
D gene: .
clone size: .
J gene: TRBJ1-2
CDR3 protein: CASIPGGGADYGYTF
CDR3 DNA: TGTGCCAGCATACCCGGGGGGGGAGCTGACTATGGCTACACCTTC

V gene: TRBV5-4
D gene: TRBD1
clone size: .
J gene: TRBJ1-4
CDR3 protein: CASSFRQGEKLFF
CDR3 DNA: TGTGCCAGCAGCTTCAGACAGGGCGAAAAACTGTTTTTT

V gene: TRBV21-1
D gene: .
clone size: .
J gene: TRBJ1-1
CDR3 protein: CASSGGNTEAFF
CDR3 DNA: TGTGCCAGCAGCGGGGGGAACACTGAAGCTTTCTTT

V gene: TRBV6-1
D gene: .
clone size: .
J gene: TRBJ1-5
CDR3 protein: CASSEAGASNQPQHF
CDR3 DNA: TGTGCCAGCAGTGAAGCGGGAGCTAGCAATCAGCCCCAGCATTTT

V gene: TRBV25-1
D gene: TRBD1
clone size: .
J gene: TRBJ2-1
CDR3 protein: CASTRTGGTGYNEQFF
CDR3 DNA: TGTGCCAGCACCCGAACAGGGGGCACAGGCTACAATGAGCAGTTCTTC

V gene: TRBV5-1
D gene: .
clone size: .
J gene: TRBJ2-1
CDR3 protein: CASSWQGVSYNEQFF
CDR3 DNA: TGCGCCAGCAGCTGGCAGGGAGTCTCCTACAATGAGCAGTTCTTC

V gene: TRBV18
D gene: .
clone size: .
J gene: TRBJ2-7
CDR3 protein: CASSPPRGEQYF
CDR3 DNA: TGTGCCAGCTCCCCGCCTCGAGGCGAGCAGTACTTC

V gene: TRBV10-3
D gene: TRBD1
clone size: .
J gene: TRBJ1-6
CDR3 protein: CAIRDREFTNSPLHF
CDR3 DNA: TGTGCCATCAGGGACAGGGAATTTACTAATTCACCCCTCCACTTT

V gene: TRBV4-3
D gene: TRBD1
clone size: .
J gene: TRBJ1-2
CDR3 protein: CASSQVGTASYGYTF
CDR3 DNA: TGCGCCAGCAGCCAAGTGGGGACAGCTTCCTATGGCTACACCTTC

V gene: TRBV29-1
D gene: .
clone size: .
J gene: TRBJ1-1
CDR3 protein: CRISREGLNTEAFF
CDR3 DNA: TGCAGGATCTCACGGGAGGGGTTGAACACTGAAGCTTTCTTT

V gene: TRBV7-9
D gene: .
clone size: .
J gene: TRBJ2-2
CDR3 protein: CASRTGELFF
CDR3 DNA: TGTGCCAGCCGTACCGGGGAGCTGTTTTTT

V gene: TRBV2
D gene: TRBD2
clone size: .
J gene: TRBJ2-1
CDR3 protein: CASSVGAGGYNEQFF
CDR3 DNA: TGTGCCAGCAGTGTAGGCGCGGGGGGGTACAATGAGCAGTTCTTC